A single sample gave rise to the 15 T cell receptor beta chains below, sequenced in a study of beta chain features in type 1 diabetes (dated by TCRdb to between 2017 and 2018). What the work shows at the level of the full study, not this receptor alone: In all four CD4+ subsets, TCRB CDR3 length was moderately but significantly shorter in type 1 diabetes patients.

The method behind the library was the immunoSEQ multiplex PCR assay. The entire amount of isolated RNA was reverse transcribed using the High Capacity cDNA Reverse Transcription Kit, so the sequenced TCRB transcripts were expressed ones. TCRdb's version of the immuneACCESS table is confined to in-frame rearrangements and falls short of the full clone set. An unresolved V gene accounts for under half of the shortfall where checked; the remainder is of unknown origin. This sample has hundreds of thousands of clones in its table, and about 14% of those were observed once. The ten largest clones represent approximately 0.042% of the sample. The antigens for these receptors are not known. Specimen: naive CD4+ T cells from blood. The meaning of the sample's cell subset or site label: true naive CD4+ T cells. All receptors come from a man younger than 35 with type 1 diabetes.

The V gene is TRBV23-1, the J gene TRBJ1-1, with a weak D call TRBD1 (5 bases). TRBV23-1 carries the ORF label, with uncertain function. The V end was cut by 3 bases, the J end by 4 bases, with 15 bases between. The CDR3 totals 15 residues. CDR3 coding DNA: TGCGCCAGCAGTCAGACGTTCGGGGGAAGCACTGAAGCTTTCTTT. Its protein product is CASSQTFGGSTEAFF.

The CDR3, as DNA: TGTGCCAGCAGTCTTTTTAGTGGGGCAGATTACGCCGGGGAGCTGTTTTTT. Its translation: CASSLFSGADYAGELFF. The V gene is TRBV27, the J gene TRBJ2-2; a weak D match, TRBD1 (5 bases). The V end was cut by 5 bases, the J end by 6 bases, with 22 bases between. CDR1 is MNHEY, CDR2 SMNVEV, per germline (reference sequence). The CDR3 contains 17 residues.

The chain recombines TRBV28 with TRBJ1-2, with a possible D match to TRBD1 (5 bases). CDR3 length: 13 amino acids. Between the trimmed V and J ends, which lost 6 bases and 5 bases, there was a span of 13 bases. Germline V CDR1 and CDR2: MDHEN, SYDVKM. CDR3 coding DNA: TGTGCCAGCAGCCTCAGGGCACCGTATGGCTACACCTTC. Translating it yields CASSLRAPYGYTF.

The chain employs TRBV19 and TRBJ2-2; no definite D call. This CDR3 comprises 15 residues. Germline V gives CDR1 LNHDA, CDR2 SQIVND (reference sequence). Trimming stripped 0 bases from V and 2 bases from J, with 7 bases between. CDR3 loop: CASSIEVFNTGELFF. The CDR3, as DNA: TGTGCCAGTAGTATAGAGGTCTTCAACACCGGGGAGCTGTTTTTT.

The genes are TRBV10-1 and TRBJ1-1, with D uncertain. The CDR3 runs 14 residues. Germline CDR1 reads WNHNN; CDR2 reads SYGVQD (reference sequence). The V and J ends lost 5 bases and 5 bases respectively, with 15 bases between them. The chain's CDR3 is CASSYALDGTEAFF. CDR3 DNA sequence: TGCGCCAGCAGTTATGCCTTAGACGGGACTGAAGCTTTCTTT.

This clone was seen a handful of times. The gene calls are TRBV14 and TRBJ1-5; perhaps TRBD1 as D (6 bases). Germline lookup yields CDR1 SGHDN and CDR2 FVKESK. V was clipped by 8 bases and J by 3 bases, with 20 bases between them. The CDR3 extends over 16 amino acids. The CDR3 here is CASERGTPKNNQPQHF. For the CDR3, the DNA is TGTGCCAGCGAGCGCGGGACACCGAAAAACAATCAGCCCCAGCATTTT. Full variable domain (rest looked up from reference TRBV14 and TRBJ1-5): EAGVTQFPSHSVIEKGQTVTLRCDPISGHDNLYWYRRVMGKEIKFLLHFVKESKQDESGMPNNRFLAERTGGTYSTLKVQPAELEDSGVYFCASERGTPKNNQPQHFGDGTRLSIL.

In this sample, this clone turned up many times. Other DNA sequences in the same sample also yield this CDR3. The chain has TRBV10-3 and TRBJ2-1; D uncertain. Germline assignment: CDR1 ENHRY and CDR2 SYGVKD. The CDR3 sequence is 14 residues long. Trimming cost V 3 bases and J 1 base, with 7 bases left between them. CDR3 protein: CAISDMGSYNEQFF. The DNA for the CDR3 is TGTGCCATCAGTGATATGGGATCCTACAATGAGCAGTTCTTC.

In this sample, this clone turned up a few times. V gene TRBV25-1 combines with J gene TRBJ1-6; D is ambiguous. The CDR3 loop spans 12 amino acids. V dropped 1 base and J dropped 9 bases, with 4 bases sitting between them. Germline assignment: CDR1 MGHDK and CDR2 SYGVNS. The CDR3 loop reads CASSESSSPLHF. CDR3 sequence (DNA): TGTGCCAGCAGTGAATCAAGTTCACCCCTCCACTTT.

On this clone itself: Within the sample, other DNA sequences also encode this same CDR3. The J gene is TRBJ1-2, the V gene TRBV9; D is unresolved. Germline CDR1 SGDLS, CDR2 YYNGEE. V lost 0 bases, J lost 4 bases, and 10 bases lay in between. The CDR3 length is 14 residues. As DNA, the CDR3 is TGTGCCAGCAGCGTAGAACTGGGAACCTATGGCTACACCTTC. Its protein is CASSVELGTYGYTF.

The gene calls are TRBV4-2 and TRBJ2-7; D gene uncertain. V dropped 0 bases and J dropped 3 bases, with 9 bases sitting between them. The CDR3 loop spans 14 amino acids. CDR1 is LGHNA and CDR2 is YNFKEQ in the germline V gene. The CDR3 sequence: CASSQDRTHYEQYF. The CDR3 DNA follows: TGTGCCAGCAGCCAAGACAGGACCCACTACGAGCAGTACTTC.

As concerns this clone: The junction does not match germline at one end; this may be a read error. CDR3 coding DNA: TGTGCCAGCAGCCTAGACAGGGGTAGTGAGCAGTTCTTC. Translated, it gives CASSLDRGSEQFF. The rearrangement joins TRBV11-3 to TRBJ2-1; 8 nucleotides match TRBD1. This CDR3 is 13 amino acids long. Germline values: CDR1 SGHNT, CDR2 YENEEA.

CDR3 sequence (DNA): TGCGCCAGCAGCTTGGCCGGCGGGAGCGGGGGGACAGATACGCAGTATTTT. It encodes CASSLAGGSGGTDTQYF. The gene calls are TRBV5-1 and TRBJ2-3; 9 bases agree with TRBD2. The germline gives CDR1 SGHRS, CDR2 YFSETQ. Trimming at V came to 0 bases and at J to 3 bases, leaving 8 bases not matched to a gene. The CDR3 covers 17 residues.

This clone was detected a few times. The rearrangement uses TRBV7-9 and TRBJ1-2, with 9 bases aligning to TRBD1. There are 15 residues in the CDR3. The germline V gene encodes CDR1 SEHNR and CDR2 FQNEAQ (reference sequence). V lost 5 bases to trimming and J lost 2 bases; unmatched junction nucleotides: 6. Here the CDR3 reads CASSPWDRANYGYTF. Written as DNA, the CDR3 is TGTGCCAGCAGCCCATGGGACAGGGCGAACTATGGCTACACCTTC.

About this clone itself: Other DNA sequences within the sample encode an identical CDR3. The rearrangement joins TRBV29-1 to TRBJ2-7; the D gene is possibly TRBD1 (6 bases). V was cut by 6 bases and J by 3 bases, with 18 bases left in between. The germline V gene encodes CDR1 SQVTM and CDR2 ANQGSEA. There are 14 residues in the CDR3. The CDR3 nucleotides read TGCAGCGTGAAGGGGCAGGGGCTCTACTACGAGCAGTACTTC. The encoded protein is CSVKGQGLYYEQYF.

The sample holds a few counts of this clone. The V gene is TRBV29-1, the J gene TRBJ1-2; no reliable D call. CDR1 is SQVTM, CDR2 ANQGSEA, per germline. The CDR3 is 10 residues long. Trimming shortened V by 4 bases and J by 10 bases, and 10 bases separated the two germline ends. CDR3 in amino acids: CSVGGLVYTF. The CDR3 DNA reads TGCAGCGTTGGAGGGTTGGTCTACACCTTC.